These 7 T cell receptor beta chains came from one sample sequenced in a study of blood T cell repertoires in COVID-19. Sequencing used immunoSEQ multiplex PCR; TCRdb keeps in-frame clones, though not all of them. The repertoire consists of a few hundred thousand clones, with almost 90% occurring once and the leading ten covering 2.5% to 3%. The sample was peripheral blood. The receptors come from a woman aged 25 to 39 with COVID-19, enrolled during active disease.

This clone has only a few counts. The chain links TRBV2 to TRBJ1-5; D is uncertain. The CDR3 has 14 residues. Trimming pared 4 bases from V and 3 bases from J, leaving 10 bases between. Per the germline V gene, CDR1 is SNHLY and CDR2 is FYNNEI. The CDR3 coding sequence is TGTGCCAGCAGTGGTCCAAATTTCAATCAGCCCCAGCATTTT. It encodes CASSGPNFNQPQHF. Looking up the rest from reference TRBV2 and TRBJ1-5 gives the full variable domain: EPEVTQTPSHQVTQMGQEVILRCVPISNHLYFYWYRQILGQKVEFLVSFYNNEISEKSEIFDDQFSVERPDGSNFTLKIRSTKLEDSAMYFCASSGPNFNQPQHFGDGTRLSIL.

CDR3 sequence reads: CATSRPRVYQAGRPVNEQFF. Here the CDR3 DNA reads TGTGCCACCAGCAGACCTAGGGTCTACCAGGCGGGACGCCCCGTTAATGAGCAGTTCTTC. The chain employs TRBV15 and TRBJ2-1; weak D call: TRBD2 (6 bases). The V end lost 2 bases, the J end lost 7 bases, and 30 bases lay between the germline ends. The CDR3 consists of 20 residues. Germline lookup yields CDR1 LNHNV and CDR2 YYDKDF (reference sequence).

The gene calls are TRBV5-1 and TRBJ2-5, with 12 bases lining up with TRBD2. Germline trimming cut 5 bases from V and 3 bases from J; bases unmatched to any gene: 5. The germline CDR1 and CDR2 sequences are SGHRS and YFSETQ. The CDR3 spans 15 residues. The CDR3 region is CASSRLAGGEETQYF. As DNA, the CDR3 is TGCGCCAGCAGTCGGCTAGCGGGAGGGGAAGAGACCCAGTACTTC.

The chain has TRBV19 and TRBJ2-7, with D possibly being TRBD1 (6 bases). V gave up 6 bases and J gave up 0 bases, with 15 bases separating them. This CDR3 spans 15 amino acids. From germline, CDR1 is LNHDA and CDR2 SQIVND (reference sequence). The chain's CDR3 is CASSTGPGSSYEQYF. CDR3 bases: TGTGCCAGTAGCACAGGGCCGGGAAGCTCCTACGAGCAGTACTTC.

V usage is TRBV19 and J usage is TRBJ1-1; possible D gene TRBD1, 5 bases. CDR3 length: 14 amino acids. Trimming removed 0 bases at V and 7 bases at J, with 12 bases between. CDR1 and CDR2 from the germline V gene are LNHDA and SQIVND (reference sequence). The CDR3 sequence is CASSIDRRVGEAFF. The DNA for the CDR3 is TGTGCCAGTAGTATAGATCGCAGGGTGGGTGAAGCTTTCTTT.

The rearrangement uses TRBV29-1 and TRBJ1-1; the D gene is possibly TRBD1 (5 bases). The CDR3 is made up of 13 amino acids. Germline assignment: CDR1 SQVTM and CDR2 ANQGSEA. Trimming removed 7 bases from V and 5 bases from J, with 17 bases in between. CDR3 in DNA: TGCAGCGGAGGAACAACGGGGGATACTGAAGCTTTCTTT. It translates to CSGGTTGDTEAFF.

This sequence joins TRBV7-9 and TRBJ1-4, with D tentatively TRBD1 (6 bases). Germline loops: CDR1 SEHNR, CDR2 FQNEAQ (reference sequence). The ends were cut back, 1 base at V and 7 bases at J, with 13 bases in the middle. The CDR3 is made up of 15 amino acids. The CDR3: CASSLGERRGEKLFF. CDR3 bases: TGTGCCAGCAGCTTAGGGGAGCGCAGGGGTGAAAAACTGTTTTTT.